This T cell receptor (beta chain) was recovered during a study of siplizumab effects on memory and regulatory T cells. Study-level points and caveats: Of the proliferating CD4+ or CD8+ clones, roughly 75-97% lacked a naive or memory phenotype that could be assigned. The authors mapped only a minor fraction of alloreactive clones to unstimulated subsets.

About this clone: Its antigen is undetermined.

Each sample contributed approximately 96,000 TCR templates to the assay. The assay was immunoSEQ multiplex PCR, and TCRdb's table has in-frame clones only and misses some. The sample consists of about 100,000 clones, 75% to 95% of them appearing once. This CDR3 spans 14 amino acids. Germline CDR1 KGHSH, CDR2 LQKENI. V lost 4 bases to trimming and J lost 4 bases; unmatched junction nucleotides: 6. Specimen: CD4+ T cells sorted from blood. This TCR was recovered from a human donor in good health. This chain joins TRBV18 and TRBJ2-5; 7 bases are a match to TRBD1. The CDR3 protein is CASSQTGDRETQYF. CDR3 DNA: TGTGCCAGCTCACAAACAGGGGATCGAGAGACCCAGTACTTC.